This entry features one T cell receptor beta chain sequence. The antigen is not known. RNA extraction and reverse transcription yielded cDNA as sequencing template. Generated by immunoSEQ multiplex PCR, the TCRdb table keeps only in-frame clones and is missing some. The top ten hold 15% to 20% of the sample, which has about 94,000 clones, around 71% seen once. Documented treatment: oral pan-JAK inhibitor, 5-10 mg twice daily. This specimen comes from a study of CD8+ T cells in alopecia areata. About the research overall: Tofacitinib administration to treated patients was oral, at 5 to 10 mg twice daily. Findings and caveats of the study: Clonality exceeded that of normal scalp in lesional scalp, most notably in alopecia totalis/universalis.

Germline V gene data show CDR1 as SGHRS and CDR2 as YFSETQ. Deletions cut 2 bases from V and 6 bases from J, with 11 bases between. The CDR3 has 13 amino acids. The receptor was isolated from a human donor with alopecia areata. Material: CD8+ T cells sorted from blood, obtained around week 44, from a patient treated with tofacitinib. This rearrangement joins TRBV5-1 to TRBJ1-2; D ambiguous. In nucleotides, the CDR3 is TGCGCCAGCAGCTTTGCGGGGAGTGATGGCTACACCTTC. It encodes CASSFAGSDGYTF. Filled out from reference TRBV5-1 and TRBJ1-2, the complete variable domain reads KAGVTQTPRYLIKTRGQQVTLSCSPISGHRSVSWYQQTPGQGLQFLFEYFSETQRNKGNFPGRFSGRQFSNSRSEMNVSTLELGDSALYLCASSFAGSDGYTFGSGTRLTVV.